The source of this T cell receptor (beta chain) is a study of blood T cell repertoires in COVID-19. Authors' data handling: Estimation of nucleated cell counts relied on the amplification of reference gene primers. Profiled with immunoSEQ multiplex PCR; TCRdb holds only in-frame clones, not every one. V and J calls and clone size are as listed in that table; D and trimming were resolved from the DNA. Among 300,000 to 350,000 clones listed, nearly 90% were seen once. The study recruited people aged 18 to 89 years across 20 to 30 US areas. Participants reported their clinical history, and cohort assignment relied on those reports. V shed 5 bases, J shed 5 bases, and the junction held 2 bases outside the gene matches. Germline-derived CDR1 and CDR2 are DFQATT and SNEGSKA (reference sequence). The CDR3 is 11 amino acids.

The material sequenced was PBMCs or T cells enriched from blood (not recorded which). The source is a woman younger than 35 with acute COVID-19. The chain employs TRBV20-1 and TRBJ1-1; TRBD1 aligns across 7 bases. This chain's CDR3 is CSAARGTEAFF. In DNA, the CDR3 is TGCAGTGCTGCCAGGGGGACTGAAGCTTTCTTT.